A selection of T cell receptor beta chains follows, all from one sample in a study of OX40 agonist ivuxolimab in advanced cancers. Repertoires were generated with immunoSEQ multiplex PCR, while TCRdb's copy carries only in-frame clones and drops some. The sample records some 150,000 clones, just over 90% being singletons. This specimen was CD4+ or CD8+ T cells sorted from blood, taken in a trial of the OX40 agonist ivuxolimab. The origin of the receptors is an adult with an advanced solid tumor such as melanoma, head and neck, liver or kidney cancer. CDR3s include the opening cysteine and the closing phenylalanine or tryptophan. The order of the fields is clone size, J gene, D gene, V gene, CDR3 protein, CDR3 DNA. The D gene is left open where the match is weak. The size of a clone is reported for some rows only, either as once, few or many, or as a class for expanded clones.

clone_size: .; j_call: TRBJ1-5; d_call: .; v_call: TRBV28; cdr3_aa: CASSLRGISNQPQHF; cdr3_nt: TGTGCCAGCAGTTTACGGGGGATTAGCAATCAGCCCCAGCATTTT
clone_size: .; j_call: TRBJ1-2; d_call: .; v_call: TRBV10-3; cdr3_aa: CAISLQGDYGYTF; cdr3_nt: TGTGCCATCAGTCTACAGGGAGACTATGGCTACACCTTC
clone_size: few; j_call: TRBJ1-3; d_call: .; v_call: TRBV10-2; cdr3_aa: CASSEQVGPGSYF; cdr3_nt: .
clone_size: .; j_call: TRBJ2-5; d_call: TRBD2; v_call: TRBV29-1; cdr3_aa: CSWGGTAQGWETQYF; cdr3_nt: TGCAGCTGGGGGGGGACCGCTCAGGGCTGGGAGACCCAGTACTTC
clone_size: few; j_call: TRBJ2-7; d_call: TRBD1; v_call: TRBV9; cdr3_aa: CASSVGQGAYEQYF; cdr3_nt: TGTGCCAGCAGCGTAGGGCAGGGGGCCTACGAGCAGTACTTC
clone_size: few; j_call: TRBJ1-5; d_call: .; v_call: TRBV27; cdr3_aa: CASSKWGSNQPQHF; cdr3_nt: TGTGCCAGCAGCAAGTGGGGTAGCAATCAGCCCCAGCATTTT
clone_size: .; j_call: TRBJ1-6; d_call: .; v_call: TRBV6-5; cdr3_aa: CASSYFSGRGPLHF; cdr3_nt: TGTGCCAGCAGTTACTTTTCGGGGCGCGGACCCCTCCACTTT
clone_size: .; j_call: TRBJ2-1; d_call: .; v_call: TRBV19; cdr3_aa: CASSISRNEQFF; cdr3_nt: TGTGCCAGTAGTATTTCACGGAATGAGCAGTTCTTC
clone_size: .; j_call: TRBJ2-7; d_call: .; v_call: TRBV5-1; cdr3_aa: CASSLDPQAYEQYF; cdr3_nt: TGCGCCAGCAGCTTGGACCCCCAGGCCTACGAGCAGTACTTC
clone_size: .; j_call: TRBJ2-5; d_call: .; v_call: TRBV27; cdr3_aa: CASSLTGTPFYQYF; cdr3_nt: TGTGCCAGCAGTTTAACCGGGACTCCTTTTTACCAGTACTTC
clone_size: .; j_call: TRBJ1-5; d_call: .; v_call: TRBV18; cdr3_aa: CASSQGENQPQHF; cdr3_nt: TGTGCCAGCTCCCAAGGGGAGAATCAGCCCCAGCATTTT
clone_size: .; j_call: TRBJ1-5; d_call: .; v_call: TRBV6-1; cdr3_aa: CASSVVGVTREPQHF; cdr3_nt: TGTGCCAGCAGTGTTGTAGGTGTGACAAGGGAGCCCCAGCATTTT
clone_size: once; j_call: TRBJ1-1; d_call: .; v_call: TRBV9; cdr3_aa: CASSEGWGGTEAFF; cdr3_nt: TGTGCCAGCAGCGAAGGATGGGGTGGCACTGAAGCTTTCTTT
clone_size: .; j_call: TRBJ1-4; d_call: .; v_call: TRBV5-5; cdr3_aa: CASSPMGNAEKLFF; cdr3_nt: TGTGCCAGCAGTCCCATGGGTAATGCCGAAAAACTGTTTTTT
clone_size: .; j_call: TRBJ1-2; d_call: TRBD1; v_call: TRBV28; cdr3_aa: CASYRGLYGYTF; cdr3_nt: TGTGCCAGTTACAGGGGGCTCTATGGCTACACCTTC
clone_size: .; j_call: TRBJ2-7; d_call: TRBD1; v_call: TRBV5-1; cdr3_aa: CASSLATTGGEQYF; cdr3_nt: TGCGCCAGCAGCTTGGCCACTACAGGGGGCGAGCAGTACTTC
clone_size: once; j_call: TRBJ2-7; d_call: .; v_call: TRBV19; cdr3_aa: CASSISLGGIVIYEQYF; cdr3_nt: TGTGCCAGTAGTATCTCCCTGGGGGGCATTGTCATCTACGAGCAGTACTTC
clone_size: .; j_call: TRBJ1-3; d_call: TRBD1; v_call: TRBV5-4; cdr3_aa: CASSNQQGSGNTIYF; cdr3_nt: TGTGCCAGCAGCAATCAACAGGGGAGTGGAAACACCATATATTTT
clone_size: once; j_call: TRBJ1-2; d_call: TRBD1; v_call: TRBV28; cdr3_aa: CASTLPTGHYGYTF; cdr3_nt: TGTGCCAGCACCCTACCGACAGGGCACTATGGCTACACCTTC
clone_size: .; j_call: TRBJ1-4; d_call: .; v_call: TRBV5-1; cdr3_aa: CASSGGGATNEKLFF; cdr3_nt: TGCGCCAGCAGCGGGGGGGGCGCAACTAATGAAAAACTGTTTTTT
clone_size: .; j_call: TRBJ1-2; d_call: .; v_call: TRBV6-5; cdr3_aa: CASRRTVDTNYGYTF; cdr3_nt: TGTGCCAGCAGAAGGACTGTGGACACTAACTATGGCTACACCTTC
clone_size: once; j_call: TRBJ2-1; d_call: .; v_call: TRBV7-8; cdr3_aa: CASSPLESNGNEQFF; cdr3_nt: TGTGCCAGCAGCCCACTGGAGAGTAACGGAAATGAGCAGTTCTTC
clone_size: .; j_call: TRBJ2-2; d_call: .; v_call: TRBV5-6; cdr3_aa: CASSLGPGRGRLTGELFF; cdr3_nt: TGTGCCAGCAGCTTGGGCCCCGGGAGGGGGCGATTAACCGGGGAGCTGTTTTTT
clone_size: .; j_call: TRBJ1-3; d_call: TRBD1; v_call: TRBV7-2; cdr3_aa: CASSLRQGSGNTIYF; cdr3_nt: TGTGCCAGCAGCTTAAGACAGGGCTCTGGAAACACCATATATTTT
clone_size: once; j_call: TRBJ2-1; d_call: .; v_call: TRBV19; cdr3_aa: CASSMGLFNEQFF; cdr3_nt: TGTGCCAGTAGTATGGGGCTCTTCAATGAGCAGTTCTTC
clone_size: .; j_call: TRBJ1-1; d_call: TRBD1; v_call: TRBV18; cdr3_aa: CASSPPTGQATEAFF; cdr3_nt: TGTGCCAGCTCACCACCGACGGGACAGGCCACTGAAGCTTTCTTT
clone_size: .; j_call: TRBJ2-2; d_call: TRBD2; v_call: TRBV19; cdr3_aa: CASSPHFRGGNTGELFF; cdr3_nt: TGTGCCAGTAGTCCCCATTTCCGGGGGGGGAACACCGGGGAGCTGTTTTTT
clone_size: .; j_call: TRBJ2-7; d_call: TRBD1; v_call: TRBV7-2; cdr3_aa: CASRQHRGLLEQYF; cdr3_nt: TGTGCCAGCAGGCAACACAGGGGCCTCCTGGAGCAGTACTTC
clone_size: .; j_call: TRBJ1-4; d_call: TRBD1; v_call: TRBV14; cdr3_aa: CASSQDYRQGPNEKLFF; cdr3_nt: TGTGCCAGCAGCCAGGATTATCGACAGGGCCCTAATGAAAAACTGTTTTTT
clone_size: .; j_call: TRBJ1-2; d_call: TRBD1; v_call: TRBV7-3; cdr3_aa: CASSPGQGNYGYTF; cdr3_nt: TGTGCCAGCAGCCCTGGACAGGGCAACTATGGCTACACCTTC
clone_size: few; j_call: TRBJ1-1; d_call: .; v_call: TRBV30; cdr3_aa: CAWGFNQLTAFF; cdr3_nt: TGTGCCTGGGGTTTTAATCAGTTGACGGCTTTCTTT
clone_size: .; j_call: TRBJ2-7; d_call: TRBD1; v_call: TRBV5-8; cdr3_aa: CASSLRIGTAYF; cdr3_nt: TGTGCCAGCAGCTTACGAATCGGGACAGCTTACTTC
clone_size: .; j_call: TRBJ2-7; d_call: TRBD2; v_call: TRBV20-1; cdr3_aa: CSADIAGGQYF; cdr3_nt: TGCAGTGCAGATATAGCGGGAGGGCAGTACTTC